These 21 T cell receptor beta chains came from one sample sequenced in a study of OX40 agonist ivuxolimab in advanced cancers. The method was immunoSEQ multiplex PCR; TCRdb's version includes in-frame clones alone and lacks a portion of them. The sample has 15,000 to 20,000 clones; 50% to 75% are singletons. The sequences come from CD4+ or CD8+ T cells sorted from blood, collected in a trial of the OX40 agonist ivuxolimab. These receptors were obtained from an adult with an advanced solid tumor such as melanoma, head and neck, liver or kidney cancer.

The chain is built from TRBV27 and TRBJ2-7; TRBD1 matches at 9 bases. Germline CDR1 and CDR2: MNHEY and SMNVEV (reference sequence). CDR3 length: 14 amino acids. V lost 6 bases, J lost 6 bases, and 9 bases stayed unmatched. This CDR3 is CASSPGTGISEQYF. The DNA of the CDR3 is TGTGCCAGCAGCCCCGGGACAGGGATATCCGAGCAGTACTTC.

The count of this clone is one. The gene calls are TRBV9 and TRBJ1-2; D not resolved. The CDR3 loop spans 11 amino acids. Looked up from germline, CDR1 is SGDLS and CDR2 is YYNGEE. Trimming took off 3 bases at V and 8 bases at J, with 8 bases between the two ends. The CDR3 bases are TGTGCCAGCAGCGCCCTCGGGGGCTACACCTTC. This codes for CASSALGGYTF.

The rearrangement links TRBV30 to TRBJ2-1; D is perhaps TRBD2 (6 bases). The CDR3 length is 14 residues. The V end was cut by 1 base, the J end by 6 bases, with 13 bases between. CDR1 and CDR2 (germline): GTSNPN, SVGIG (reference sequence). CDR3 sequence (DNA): TGTGCCTGGAGTGAGGGGACGGGAGTCAATGAGCAGTTCTTC. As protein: CAWSEGTGVNEQFF.

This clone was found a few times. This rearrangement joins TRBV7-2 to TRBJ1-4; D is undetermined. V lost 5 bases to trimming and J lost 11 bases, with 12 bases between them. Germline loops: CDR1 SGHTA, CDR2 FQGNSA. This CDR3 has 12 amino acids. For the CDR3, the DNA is TGTGCCAGCAGCCCCAGTGGGAGCAAACTGTTTTTT. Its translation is CASSPSGSKLFF.

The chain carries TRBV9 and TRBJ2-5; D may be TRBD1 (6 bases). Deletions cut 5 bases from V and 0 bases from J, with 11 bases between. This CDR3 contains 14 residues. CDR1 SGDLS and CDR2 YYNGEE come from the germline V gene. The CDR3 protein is CASSQGLYQETQYF. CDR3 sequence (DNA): TGTGCCAGCAGTCAGGGGCTGTACCAAGAGACCCAGTACTTC.

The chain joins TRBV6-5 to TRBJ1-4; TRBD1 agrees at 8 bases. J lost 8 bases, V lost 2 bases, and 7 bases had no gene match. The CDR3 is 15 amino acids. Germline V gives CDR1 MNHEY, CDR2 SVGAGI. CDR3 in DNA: TGTGCCAGCAGTTACACATCGGGACAGGTAGAAAAACTGTTTTTT. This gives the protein CASSYTSGQVEKLFF.

The CDR3 is CASSPGGSTDTQYF. Here the CDR3 DNA reads TGCGCCAGCAGCCCGGGGGGAAGCACAGATACGCAGTATTTT. V is TRBV5-1 and J is TRBJ2-3; 7 bases match TRBD2. The ends lost 4 bases at V and 0 bases at J; junction bases unmatched: 2. CDR3 length: 14 residues. CDR1 SGHRS and CDR2 YFSETQ come from the germline V gene.

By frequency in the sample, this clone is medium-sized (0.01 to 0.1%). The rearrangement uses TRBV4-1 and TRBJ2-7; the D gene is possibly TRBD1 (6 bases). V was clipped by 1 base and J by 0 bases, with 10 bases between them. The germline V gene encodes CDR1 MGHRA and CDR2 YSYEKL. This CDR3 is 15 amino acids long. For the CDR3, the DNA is TGCGCCAGCAGCCAAGGGGCAGGGGACTCCTACGAGCAGTACTTC. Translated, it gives CASSQGAGDSYEQYF.

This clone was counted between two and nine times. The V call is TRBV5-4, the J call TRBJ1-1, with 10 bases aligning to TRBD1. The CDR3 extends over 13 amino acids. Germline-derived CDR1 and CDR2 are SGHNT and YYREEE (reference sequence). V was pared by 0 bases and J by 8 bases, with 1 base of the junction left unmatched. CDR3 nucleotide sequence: TGTGCCAGCAGCTTGGTGGGACAGGGGGAAGCTTTCTTT. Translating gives CASSLVGQGEAFF.

CDR3 nucleotide sequence: TGTGCCAGCAGCCCGGGGCCATCCTACGAGCAGTACTTC. Its protein is CASSPGPSYEQYF. The chain combines TRBV7-6 with TRBJ2-7; D is perhaps TRBD1 or TRBD2 (5 bases each). CDR3 length: 13 residues. CDR1 and CDR2 from the germline V gene are SGHVS and FNYEAQ. V lost 5 bases to trimming and J lost 1 base, with 9 bases between them.

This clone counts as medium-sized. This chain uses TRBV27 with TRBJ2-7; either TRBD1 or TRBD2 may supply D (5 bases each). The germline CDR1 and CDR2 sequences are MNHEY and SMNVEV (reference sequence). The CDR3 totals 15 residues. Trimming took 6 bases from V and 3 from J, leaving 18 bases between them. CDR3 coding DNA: TGTGCCAGCAGGCCAACCCCGGGGCCCTACTACGAGCAGTACTTC. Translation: CASRPTPGPYYEQYF.

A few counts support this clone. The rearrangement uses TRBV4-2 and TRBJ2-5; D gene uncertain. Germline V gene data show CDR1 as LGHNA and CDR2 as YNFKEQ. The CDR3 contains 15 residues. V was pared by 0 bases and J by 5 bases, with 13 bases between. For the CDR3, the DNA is TGTGCCAGCAGCCAAGACAGTTTAAGTTTTGAGACCCAGTACTTC. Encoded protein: CASSQDSLSFETQYF.

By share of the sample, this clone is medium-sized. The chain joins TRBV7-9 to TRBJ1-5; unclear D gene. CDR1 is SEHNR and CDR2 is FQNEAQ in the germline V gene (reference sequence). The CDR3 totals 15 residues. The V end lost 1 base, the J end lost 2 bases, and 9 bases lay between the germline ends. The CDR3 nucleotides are TGTGCCAGCAGCTTAGGTCTGGTGGGCAATCAGCCCCAGCATTTT. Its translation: CASSLGLVGNQPQHF. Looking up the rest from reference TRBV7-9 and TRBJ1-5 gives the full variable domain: DTGVSQNPRHKITKRGQNVTFRCDPISEHNRLYWYRQTLGQGPEFLTYFQNEAQLEKSRLLSDRFSAERPKGSFSTLEIQRTEQGDSAMYLCASSLGLVGNQPQHFGDGTRLSIL.

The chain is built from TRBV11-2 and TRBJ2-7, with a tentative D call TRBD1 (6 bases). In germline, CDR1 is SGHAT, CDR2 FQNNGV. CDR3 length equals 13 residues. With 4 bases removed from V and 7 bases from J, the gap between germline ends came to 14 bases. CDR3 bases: TGTGCCAGCAGCTCAGGGGATTTTAGGGAGCAGTACTTC. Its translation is CASSSGDFREQYF. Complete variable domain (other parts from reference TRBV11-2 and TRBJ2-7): EAGVAQSPRYKIIEKRQSVAFWCNPISGHATLYWYQQILGQGPKLLIQFQNNGVVDDSQLPKDRFSAERLKGVDSTLKIQPAKLEDSAVYLCASSSGDFREQYFGPGTRLTVT.

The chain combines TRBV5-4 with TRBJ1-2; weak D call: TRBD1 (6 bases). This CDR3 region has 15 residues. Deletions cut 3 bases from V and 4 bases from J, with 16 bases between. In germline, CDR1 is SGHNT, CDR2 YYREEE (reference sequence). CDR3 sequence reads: CASSSGHQLSYGYTF. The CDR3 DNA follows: TGTGCCAGCAGCTCGGGACATCAGCTGAGCTATGGCTACACCTTC.

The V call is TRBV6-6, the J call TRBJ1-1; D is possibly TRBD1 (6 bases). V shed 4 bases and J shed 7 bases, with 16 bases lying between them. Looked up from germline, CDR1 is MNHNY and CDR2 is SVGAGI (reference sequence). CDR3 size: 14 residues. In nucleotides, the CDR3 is TGTGCCAGCAGTTTAACAGGGTTGGTCAGTGAAGCTTTCTTT. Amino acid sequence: CASSLTGLVSEAFF.

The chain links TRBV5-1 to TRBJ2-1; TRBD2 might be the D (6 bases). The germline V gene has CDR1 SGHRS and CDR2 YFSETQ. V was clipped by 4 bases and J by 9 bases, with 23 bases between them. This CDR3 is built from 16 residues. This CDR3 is CASSAPLGTGPFEQFF. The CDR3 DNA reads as TGCGCCAGCAGCGCCCCCCTGGGGACTGGCCCGTTTGAGCAGTTCTTC. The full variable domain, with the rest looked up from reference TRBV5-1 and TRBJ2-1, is KAGVTQTPRYLIKTRGQQVTLSCSPISGHRSVSWYQQTPGQGLQFLFEYFSETQRNKGNFPGRFSGRQFSNSRSEMNVSTLELGDSALYLCASSAPLGTGPFEQFFGPGTRLTVL.

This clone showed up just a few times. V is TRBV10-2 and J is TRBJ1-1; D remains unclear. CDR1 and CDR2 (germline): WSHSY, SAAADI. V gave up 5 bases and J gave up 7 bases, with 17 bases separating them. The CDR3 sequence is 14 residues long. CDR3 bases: TGCGCCAGCAGTACTCGGATAGAGAGATATGAAGCTTTCTTT. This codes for CASSTRIERYEAFF.

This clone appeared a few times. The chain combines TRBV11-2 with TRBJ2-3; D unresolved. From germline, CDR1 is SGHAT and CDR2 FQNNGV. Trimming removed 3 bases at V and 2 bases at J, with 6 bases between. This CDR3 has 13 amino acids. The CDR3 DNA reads TGTGCCAGCAGCTTGCTCCCCACAGATACGCAGTATTTT. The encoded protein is CASSLLPTDTQYF.

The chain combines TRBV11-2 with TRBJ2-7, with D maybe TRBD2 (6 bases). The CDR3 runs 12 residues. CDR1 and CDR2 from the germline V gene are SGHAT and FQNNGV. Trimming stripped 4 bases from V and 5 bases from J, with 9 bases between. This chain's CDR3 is CASSYTGDEQYF. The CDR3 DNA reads TGTGCCAGCAGCTACACGGGGGACGAGCAGTACTTC.

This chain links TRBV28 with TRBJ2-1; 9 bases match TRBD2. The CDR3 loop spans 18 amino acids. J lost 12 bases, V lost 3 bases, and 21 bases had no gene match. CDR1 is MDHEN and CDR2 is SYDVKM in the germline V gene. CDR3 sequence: CASSFMGNSGGLTTWQFF. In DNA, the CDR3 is TGTGCCAGCAGTTTTATGGGAAATAGCGGGGGCTTAACAACGTGGCAGTTCTTC.